This entry is about one TCR beta chain. Its antigen is as yet unknown. V shed 1 base, J shed 6 bases, and the junction held 9 bases outside the gene matches. The CDR3 is 16 residues long. The germline gives CDR1 LNHNV, CDR2 YYDKDF (reference sequence). Primers: 60 Vbeta forward and 13 Jbeta reverse. Profiled with immunoSEQ multiplex PCR; TCRdb holds only in-frame clones, not every one. The sample has 160,000 or so clones; around 76% are singletons. This sample is part of a study of cytomegalovirus exposure and HLA in healthy donors. Findings of the study overall: Most TCR sequences proved rare, with some public TCRs found in many donors. Only CMV serostatus was available as immune exposure information. Most of the TCR beta V segments (in an earlier analysis) were productive either about 87% or about 30% of the time.

Sequenced input: PBMCs. V gene TRBV15 combines with J gene TRBJ2-1, with 7 nucleotides matching TRBD1. The receptor was derived from a woman aged 40 to 50 in good health and CMV-seronegative. CDR3 loop: CATSRVPGTDSNEQFF. Here the CDR3 DNA reads TGTGCCACCAGCAGAGTACCCGGGACAGATTCCAATGAGCAGTTCTTC.